Listed below are T cell receptor beta chains from one sample, sequenced in a study of cytomegalovirus exposure and HLA in healthy donors. Sequencing used immunoSEQ multiplex PCR; TCRdb keeps in-frame clones, though not all of them. The sample lists approximately 100,000 clones; about 70% were seen once. The sequenced sample consisted of PBMCs. The receptors were sampled from a man aged 45-60 years in good health and CMV-seropositive. Both conserved end residues are part of each CDR3.

j_call,v_call,cdr3_aa
TRBJ2-1,TRBV6-4,CASSDNQFDEQFF
TRBJ1-2,TRBV5-1,CASSLQQPADVYTF
TRBJ2-7,TRBV6-1,CASRLGTGRGYEQYF
TRBJ2-3,TRBV5-1,CASSLEVGRSTDTQYF
TRBJ1-2,TRBV7-9,CASSSLQRRMDGYTF
TRBJ2-5,TRBV10-1,CASSAIGGGQETQYF
TRBJ2-7,TRBV6-5,CASSYLTGTAYEQYF
TRBJ1-5,TRBV15,CATRWQGDSNQPQHF
TRBJ2-7,TRBV27,CASSLLAGGPYEQYF
TRBJ1-2,TRBV5-1,CASSEGTGGIYGYTF
TRBJ2-7,TRBV4-1,CASSQTSGSSGYEQYF
TRBJ2-7,TRBV5-1,CASSLPQTGVDEQYF
TRBJ1-4,TRBV6-1,CASSESVLEKLFF
TRBJ2-5,TRBV2,CASNGGFGETQYF
TRBJ1-2,TRBV5-4,CASSTDRGGIYGYTF
TRBJ2-7,TRBV6-5,CASTDTYYEQYF
TRBJ1-4,TRBV5-4,CASSQMGPGVSEKLFF
TRBJ1-3,TRBV28,CASSIQGAGNTIYF
TRBJ2-5,TRBV11-2,CASSFSGGRNQETQYF
TRBJ1-1,TRBV20-1,CSAETGTEAFF
TRBJ2-7,TRBV6-1,CASTPQNLGGEQYF
TRBJ2-7,TRBV10-2,CASSDSPKGGREQYF
TRBJ2-1,TRBV5-5,CASSGPLAGRVEGQFF
TRBJ2-3,TRBV5-1,CASSPGMTGGGDTQYF
TRBJ2-3,TRBV9,CASSVEGQGLLAQYF
TRBJ2-7,TRBV7-9,CASPNPGSEQYF
TRBJ1-4,TRBV9,CASSAQSGTEEKLFF
TRBJ2-3,TRBV11-2,CASSLRDRGADTQYF
TRBJ2-5,TRBV13,CASSPAGTGELAQYF
TRBJ1-4,TRBV20-1,CSAPANEKLFF